This T cell receptor (beta chain) was recovered during a study of T-cell memory formation after mild COVID-19. Trimming at V came to 2 bases and at J to 4 bases, leaving 4 bases not matched to a gene. Germline CDR1 and CDR2: SGDLS and YYNGEE. The CDR3 has 14 residues. TCRdb used MiXCR to reprocess the 5' RACE reads, holding one entry per CDR3 protein. The sample carries nearly 200,000 distinct CDR3 sequences, 15% to 20% recorded once. Study-level findings and limits: What remained unconfirmed was the SARS-CoV-2 specificity of second-wave clones peaking on day 37. Cross-reactive memory apparently joined, as some responding clones appeared in pre-infection memory. Clones that got smaller from day 15 to 85 had even CD4/CD8, while clones growing later tipped toward CD4+.

Concerning this clonotype: Its target is unknown.

Sequenced: PBMCs or a T cell subset sorted from them (not recorded which). The chain joins TRBV9 to TRBJ2-5; 8 bases align to TRBD2. This sequence was found in an adult woman who had mild COVID-19 (a few samples of this study predate the infection). Cell type and time point are not known. In nucleotides, the CDR3 is TGTGCCAGCAGCGTGGCGGGAGGTGGAGAGACCCAGTACTTC. This gives the protein CASSVAGGGETQYF.